This T cell receptor (beta chain) was identified in a study of blood T cell repertoires in COVID-19. For the study at large: The origin of the acute and convalescent COVID-19 samples was the United States, Italy and Spain. PBMCs, B-cell-depleted T cells, or T cells provided the cDNA or gDNA that made up the material.

Original analysis: By means of reference gene primer amplification, nucleated cell counts were estimated. Here immunoSEQ multiplex PCR was the method, and the copy in TCRdb shows in-frame clones only, minus some. The V and J calls and clone size come from that table; D and trimming were worked out from the DNA. The table includes around 88,000 clones, about 84% detected once. The V gene's germline CDR1 is SGHTA and CDR2 FQGNSA. The CDR3 consists of 14 residues. Trimming took off 5 bases at V and 8 bases at J, with 16 bases between the two ends. The rearrangement joins TRBV7-2 to TRBJ2-1; D ambiguous. The TCR was taken from a man aged 55 to 69 with acute or convalescent COVID-19. The sample was peripheral blood. In DNA, the CDR3 is TGTGCCAGCAGCCTACGCACCCGAGCTGATGAGCAGTTCTTC. The encoded protein is CASSLRTRADEQFF.